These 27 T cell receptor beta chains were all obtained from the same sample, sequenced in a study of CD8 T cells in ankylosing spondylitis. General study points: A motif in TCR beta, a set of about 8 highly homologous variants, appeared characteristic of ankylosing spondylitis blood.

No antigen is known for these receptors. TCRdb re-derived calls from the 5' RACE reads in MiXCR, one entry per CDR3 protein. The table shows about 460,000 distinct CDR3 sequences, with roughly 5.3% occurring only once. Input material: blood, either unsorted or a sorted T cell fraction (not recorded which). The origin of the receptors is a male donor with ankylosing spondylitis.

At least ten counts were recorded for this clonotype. The CDR3 loop is CASSHNRQGAGELFF. Written as DNA, the CDR3 is TGTGCCAGCAGTCACAACCGACAGGGCGCCGGGGAGCTGTTTTTT. This chain uses TRBV6-5 with TRBJ2-2; 7 nucleotides agree with TRBD1. The CDR3 is 15 amino acids. V gave up 5 bases and J gave up 6 bases; unmatched junction bases: 9. CDR1 and CDR2 from the germline V gene are MNHEY and SVGAGI.

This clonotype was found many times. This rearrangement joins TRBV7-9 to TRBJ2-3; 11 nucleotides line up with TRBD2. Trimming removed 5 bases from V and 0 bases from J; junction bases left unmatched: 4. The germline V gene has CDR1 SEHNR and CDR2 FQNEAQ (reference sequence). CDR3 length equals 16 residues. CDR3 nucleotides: TGTGCCAGCAGCCAGACTAGCGGGGAGAGCACAGATACGCAGTATTTT. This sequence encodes CASSQTSGESTDTQYF.

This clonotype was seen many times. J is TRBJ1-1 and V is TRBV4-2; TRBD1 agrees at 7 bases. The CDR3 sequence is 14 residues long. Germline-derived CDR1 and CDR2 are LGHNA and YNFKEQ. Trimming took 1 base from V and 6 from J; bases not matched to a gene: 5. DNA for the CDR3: TGTGCCAGCAGCCAAGCAGGGGGGTTCGCTGAAGCTTTCTTT. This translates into CASSQAGGFAEAFF.

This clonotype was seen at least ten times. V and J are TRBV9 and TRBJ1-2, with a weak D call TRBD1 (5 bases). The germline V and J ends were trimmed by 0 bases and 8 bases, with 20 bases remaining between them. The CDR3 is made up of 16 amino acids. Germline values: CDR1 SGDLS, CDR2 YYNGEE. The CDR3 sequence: CASSVAGDRKIRGYTF. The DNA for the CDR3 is TGTGCCAGCAGCGTAGCCGGGGACCGAAAAATACGGGGCTACACCTTC.

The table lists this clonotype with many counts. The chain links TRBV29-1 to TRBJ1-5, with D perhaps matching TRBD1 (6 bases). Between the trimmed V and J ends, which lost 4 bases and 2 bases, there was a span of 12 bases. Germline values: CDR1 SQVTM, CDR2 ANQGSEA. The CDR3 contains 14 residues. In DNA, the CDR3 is TGCAGCGTTGGGGCAGGGGAAGGCAATCAGCCCCAGCATTTT. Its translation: CSVGAGEGNQPQHF.

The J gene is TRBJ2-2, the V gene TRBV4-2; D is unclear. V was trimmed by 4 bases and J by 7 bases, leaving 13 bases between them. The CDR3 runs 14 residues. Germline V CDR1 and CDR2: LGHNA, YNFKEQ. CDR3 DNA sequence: TGTGCCAGCAGCCGCTCGACGGAACTCGGGGAGCTGTTTTTT. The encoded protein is CASSRSTELGELFF.

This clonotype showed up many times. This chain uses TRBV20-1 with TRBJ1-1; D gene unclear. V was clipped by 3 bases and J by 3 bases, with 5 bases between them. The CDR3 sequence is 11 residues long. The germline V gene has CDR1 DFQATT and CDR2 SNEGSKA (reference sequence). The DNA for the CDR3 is TGCAGTGCTAGGACCTACACTGAAGCTTTCTTT. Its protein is CSARTYTEAFF.

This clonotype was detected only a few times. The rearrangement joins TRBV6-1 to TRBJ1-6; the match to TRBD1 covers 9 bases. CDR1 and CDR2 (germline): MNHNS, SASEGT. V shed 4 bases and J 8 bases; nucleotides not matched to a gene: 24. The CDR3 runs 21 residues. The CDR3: CASSGIWDPQGARFGDSPLHF. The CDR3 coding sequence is TGTGCCAGCAGTGGTATTTGGGATCCACAGGGGGCGCGTTTCGGGGATTCACCCCTCCACTTT.

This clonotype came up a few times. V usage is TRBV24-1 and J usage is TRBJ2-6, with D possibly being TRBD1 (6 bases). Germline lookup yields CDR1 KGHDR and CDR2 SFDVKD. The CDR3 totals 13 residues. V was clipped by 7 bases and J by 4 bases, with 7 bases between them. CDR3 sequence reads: CATRGTGANVLTF. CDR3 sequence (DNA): TGTGCCACCAGAGGGACAGGGGCCAACGTCCTGACTTTC.

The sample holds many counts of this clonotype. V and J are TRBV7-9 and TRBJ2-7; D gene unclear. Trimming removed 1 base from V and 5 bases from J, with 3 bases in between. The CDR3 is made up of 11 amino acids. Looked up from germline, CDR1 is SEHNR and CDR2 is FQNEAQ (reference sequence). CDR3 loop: CASSLVNEQYF. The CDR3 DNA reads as TGTGCCAGCAGCTTAGTGAACGAGCAGTACTTC.

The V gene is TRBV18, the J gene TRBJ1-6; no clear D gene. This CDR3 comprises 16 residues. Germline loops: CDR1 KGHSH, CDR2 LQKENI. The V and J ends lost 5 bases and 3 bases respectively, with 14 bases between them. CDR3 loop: CASSTARGGYNSPLHF. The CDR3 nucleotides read TGTGCCAGCTCAACGGCGAGAGGAGGCTATAATTCACCCCTCCACTTT.

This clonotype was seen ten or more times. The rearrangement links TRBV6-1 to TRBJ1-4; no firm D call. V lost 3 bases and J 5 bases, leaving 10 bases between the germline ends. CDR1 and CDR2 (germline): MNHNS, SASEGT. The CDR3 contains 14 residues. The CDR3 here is CASSDKGRNEKLFF. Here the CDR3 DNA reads TGTGCCAGCAGTGACAAGGGTCGAAATGAAAAACTGTTTTTT.

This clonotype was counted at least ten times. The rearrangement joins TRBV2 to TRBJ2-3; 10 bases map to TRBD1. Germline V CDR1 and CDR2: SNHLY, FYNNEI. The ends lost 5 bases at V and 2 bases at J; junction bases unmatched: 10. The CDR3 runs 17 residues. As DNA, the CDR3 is TGTGCCAGCAGTTCGGGACAGGGGCCACCCTTCACAGATACGCAGTATTTT. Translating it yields CASSSGQGPPFTDTQYF.

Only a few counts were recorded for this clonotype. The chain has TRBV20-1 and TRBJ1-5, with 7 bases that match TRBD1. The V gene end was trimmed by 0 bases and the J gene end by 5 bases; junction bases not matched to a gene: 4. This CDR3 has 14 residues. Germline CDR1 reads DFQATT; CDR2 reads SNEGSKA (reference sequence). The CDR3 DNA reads TGCAGTGCTAGAGATGACAGGGCACATCAGCCCCAGCATTTT. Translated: CSARDDRAHQPQHF.

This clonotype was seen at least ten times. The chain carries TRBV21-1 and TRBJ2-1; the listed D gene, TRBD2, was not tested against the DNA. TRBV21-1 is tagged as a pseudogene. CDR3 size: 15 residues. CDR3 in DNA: TGTGCCAGCAGCACCGCTACGCCACCGGGCCTAGGGCAGTTCTTC. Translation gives CASSTATPPGLGQFF.

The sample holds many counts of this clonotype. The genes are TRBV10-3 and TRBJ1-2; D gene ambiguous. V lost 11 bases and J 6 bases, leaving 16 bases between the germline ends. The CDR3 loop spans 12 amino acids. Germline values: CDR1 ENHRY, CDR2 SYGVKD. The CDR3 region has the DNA TGTGCCTCAGAATCCCGCCAAGATGGCTACACCTTC. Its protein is CASESRQDGYTF.

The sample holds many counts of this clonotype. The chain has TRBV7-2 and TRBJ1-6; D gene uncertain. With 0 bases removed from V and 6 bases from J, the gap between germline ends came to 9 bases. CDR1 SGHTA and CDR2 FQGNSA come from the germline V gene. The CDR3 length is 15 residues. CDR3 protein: CASSLAHGTNSPLHF. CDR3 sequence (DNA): TGTGCCAGCAGCTTAGCGCACGGCACTAATTCACCCCTCCACTTT. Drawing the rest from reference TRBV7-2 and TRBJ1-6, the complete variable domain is GAGVSQSPSNKVTEKGKDVELRCDPISGHTALYWYRQSLGQGLEFLIYFQGNSAPDKSGLPSDRFSAERTGGSVSTLTIQRTQQEDSAVYLCASSLAHGTNSPLHFGNGTRLTVT.

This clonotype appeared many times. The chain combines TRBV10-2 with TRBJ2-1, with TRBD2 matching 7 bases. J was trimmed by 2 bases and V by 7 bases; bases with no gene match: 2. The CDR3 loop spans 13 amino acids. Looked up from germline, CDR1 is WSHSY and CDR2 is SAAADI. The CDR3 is CASKAGAYNEQFF. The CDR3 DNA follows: TGCGCCAGCAAGGCGGGAGCCTACAATGAGCAGTTCTTC.

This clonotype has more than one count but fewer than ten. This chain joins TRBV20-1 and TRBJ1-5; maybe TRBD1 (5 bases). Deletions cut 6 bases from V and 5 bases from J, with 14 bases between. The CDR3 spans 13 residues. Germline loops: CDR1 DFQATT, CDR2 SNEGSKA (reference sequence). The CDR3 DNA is TGCAGTGCGTCGGGACTGAGGGATCAGCCCCAGCATTTT. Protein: CSASGLRDQPQHF.

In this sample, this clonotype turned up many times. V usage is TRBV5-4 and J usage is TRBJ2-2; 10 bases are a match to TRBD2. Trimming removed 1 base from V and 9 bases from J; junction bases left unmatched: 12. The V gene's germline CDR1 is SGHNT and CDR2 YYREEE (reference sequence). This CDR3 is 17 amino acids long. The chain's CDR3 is CASSLSMRGTSDRELFF. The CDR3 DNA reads TGTGCCAGCAGCTTGTCGATGAGAGGGACTAGCGATAGGGAGCTGTTTTTT.

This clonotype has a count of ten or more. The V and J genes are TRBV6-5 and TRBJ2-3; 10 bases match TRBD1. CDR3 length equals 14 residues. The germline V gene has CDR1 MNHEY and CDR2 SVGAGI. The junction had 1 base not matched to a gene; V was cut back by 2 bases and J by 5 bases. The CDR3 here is CASSYRTGGDTQYF. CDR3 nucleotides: TGTGCCAGCAGTTACCGGACAGGGGGAGATACGCAGTATTTT.

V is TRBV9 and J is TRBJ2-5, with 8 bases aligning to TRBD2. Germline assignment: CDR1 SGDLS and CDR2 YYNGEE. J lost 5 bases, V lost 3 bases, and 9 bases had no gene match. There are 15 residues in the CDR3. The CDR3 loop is CASSAGLASGETQYF. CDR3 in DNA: TGTGCCAGCAGCGCCGGGTTGGCTAGCGGGGAGACCCAGTACTTC.

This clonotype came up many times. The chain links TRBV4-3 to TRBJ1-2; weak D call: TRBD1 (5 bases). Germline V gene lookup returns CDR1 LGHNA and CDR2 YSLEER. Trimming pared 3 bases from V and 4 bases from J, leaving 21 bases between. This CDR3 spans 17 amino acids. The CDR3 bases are TGCGCCAGCAGCCAGACTGGGGGACTTGGGTACCTCTATGGCTACACCTTC. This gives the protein CASSQTGGLGYLYGYTF.

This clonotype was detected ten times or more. CDR3 DNA sequence: TGTGCCACCTACGGGGGGGTCGGAGATACGCAGTATTTT. Amino acid sequence: CATYGGVGDTQYF. This chain uses TRBV15 with TRBJ2-3; TRBD2 matches at 8 bases. Germline CDR1 reads LNHNV; CDR2 reads YYDKDF (reference sequence). The CDR3 loop spans 13 amino acids. The V segment lost 8 bases and the J segment 5 bases; nucleotides outside the gene matches: 6.

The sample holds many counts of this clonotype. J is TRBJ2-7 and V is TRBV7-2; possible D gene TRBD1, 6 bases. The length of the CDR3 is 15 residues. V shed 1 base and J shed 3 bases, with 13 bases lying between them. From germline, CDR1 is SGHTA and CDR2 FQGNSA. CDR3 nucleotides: TGTGCCAGCAGCTTAGGCAGGGGTAAGGGCTACGAGCAGTACTTC. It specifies CASSLGRGKGYEQYF.

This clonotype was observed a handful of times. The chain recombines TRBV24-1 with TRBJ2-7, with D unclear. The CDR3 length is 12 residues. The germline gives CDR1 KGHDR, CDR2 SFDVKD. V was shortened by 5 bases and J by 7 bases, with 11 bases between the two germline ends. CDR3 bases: TGTGCCACCAGTGCCGGACCTTGGGAGCAGTACTTC. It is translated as CATSAGPWEQYF.

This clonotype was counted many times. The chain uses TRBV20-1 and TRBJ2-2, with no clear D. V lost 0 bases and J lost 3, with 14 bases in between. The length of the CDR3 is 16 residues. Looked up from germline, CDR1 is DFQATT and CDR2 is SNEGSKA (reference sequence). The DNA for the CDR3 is TGCAGTGCTAGAGATCGAGACATTGCCGACACCGGGGAGCTGTTTTTT. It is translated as CSARDRDIADTGELFF.